Shown below are 12 T cell receptor beta chains from a single sample sequenced in a study of T cell repertoires in cytomegalovirus infection. A single record per CDR3 protein comes from TCRdb applying MiXCR to the reads. The sample includes about 490,000 distinct CDR3 sequences, 16% of them seen just once. The sample taken for sequencing was CD8+ T cells from PBMCs. These TCRs come from a human donor in good health (CMV status not recorded). Some clones in this sample may be carry-over from other donors' samples.

This clonotype was counted a few times. The chain combines TRBV25-1 with TRBJ2-1; the D gene is possibly TRBD2 (6 bases). The V and J ends lost 6 bases and 16 bases respectively, with 19 bases between them. CDR1 is MGHDK and CDR2 is SYGVNS in the germline V gene. There are 12 residues in the CDR3. The CDR3 DNA reads as TGTGCCAGCAGGCTCTCACTAGCCCCTTATTTCTTC. It encodes CASRLSLAPYFF.

This clonotype was detected a few times. V and J are TRBV20-1 and TRBJ2-4, with 11 bases identical to TRBD1. This CDR3 has 16 residues. The germline gives CDR1 DFQATT, CDR2 SNEGSKA (reference sequence). J was trimmed by 9 bases and V by 4 bases; bases with no gene match: 14. The CDR3 region has the DNA TGCAGTGCTATCTCCCTCCCCGGGACAGGGGGGTTCATTCAGTACTTC. Encoded protein: CSAISLPGTGGFIQYF.

This clonotype was seen at least ten times. The J gene is TRBJ2-1, the V gene TRBV11-2, with 10 bases fitting TRBD2. CDR1 and CDR2 from the germline V gene are SGHAT and FQNNGV. The length of the CDR3 is 17 residues. With 2 bases clipped from V and 6 bases from J, the junction kept 10 bases outside the gene matches. The CDR3 bases are TGTGCCAGCAGCTTAATCCCTACTAGCGGGATCTTCAATGAGCAGTTCTTC. This translates into CASSLIPTSGIFNEQFF.

This clonotype was seen a handful of times. The chain has TRBV7-9 and TRBJ2-3; 8 nucleotides line up with TRBD2. This CDR3 is 16 amino acids long. Per the germline V gene, CDR1 is SEHNR and CDR2 is FQNEAQ (reference sequence). The trim removed 7 bases at V and 3 bases at J, leaving 12 bases unmatched. The CDR3 loop reads CASNTPGLEGTDTQYF. CDR3 sequence (DNA): TGTGCCAGCAACACTCCGGGACTAGAAGGGACAGATACGCAGTATTTT.

V usage is TRBV27 and J usage is TRBJ1-4, with a weak D call TRBD1 (6 bases). This CDR3 spans 14 amino acids. The ends were cut back, 7 bases at V and 4 bases at J, with 13 bases in the middle. Germline loops: CDR1 MNHEY, CDR2 SMNVEV (reference sequence). CDR3 residues: CASTSTGLNEKLFF. In DNA form, the CDR3 reads TGTGCCAGCACTTCGACAGGACTTAATGAAAAACTGTTTTTT.

Comments on this clonotype: A read error may explain this, as a much larger clone is one base away. Since the CDR3 does not end with the conserved phenylalanine or tryptophan, this likely comes from a read error. This rearrangement joins TRBV29-1 to TRBJ2-6; D may correspond to TRBD1 or TRBD2 (5 bases each). Trimming shortened V by 0 bases and J by 0 bases, and 12 bases separated the two germline ends. There are 17 residues in the CDR3. Germline lookup yields CDR1 SQVTM and CDR2 ANQGSEA. Here the CDR3 DNA reads TGCAGCGTTGAAGAGGCCGGGGACCGCTCTGGGGCCAACGTCCTGACTTTA. It encodes CSVEEAGDRSGANVLTL.

Details on this clonotype: The junction does not match germline at one end; this may be a read error. The V call is TRBV19, the J call TRBJ2-5, with TRBD2 matching 13 bases. The CDR3 spans 18 residues. Germline lookup yields CDR1 LNHDA and CDR2 SQIVND (reference sequence). CDR3: CASSTGGGLAGYQEIQYF. The CDR3 bases are TGTGCCAGTAGTACGGGGGGGGGACTAGCGGGATACCAAGAGATCCAGTACTTC. Using reference TRBV19 and TRBJ2-5 for the parts outside the CDR3, the full variable domain is DGGITQSPKYLFRKEGQNVTLSCEQNLNHDAMYWYRQDPGQGLRLIYYSQIVNDFQKGDIAEGYSVSREKKESFPLTVTSAQKNPTAFYLCASSTGGGLAGYQEIQYFGPGTRLLVL.

This clonotype was seen a handful of times. V and J are TRBV27 and TRBJ1-2; 8 bases fit TRBD1. After removal of 2 bases from V and 0 bases from J, the junction contained 2 bases not matched to a gene. There are 15 residues in the CDR3. Germline V lookup: CDR1 MNHEY, CDR2 SMNVEV (reference sequence). The CDR3: CASSLQGAPNYGYTF. The CDR3 DNA sequence: TGTGCCAGCAGTTTACAGGGGGCCCCTAACTATGGCTACACCTTC.

This clonotype was observed a few times. This rearrangement joins TRBV30 to TRBJ1-5; TRBD1 matches at 7 bases. The V segment lost 1 base and the J segment 2 bases; nucleotides outside the gene matches: 5. The CDR3 is 15 amino acids. In germline, CDR1 is GTSNPN, CDR2 SVGIG (reference sequence). The CDR3 reads CAWSARGGGNQPQHF. CDR3 DNA: TGTGCCTGGAGTGCTCGAGGGGGCGGCAATCAGCCCCAGCATTTT.

V usage is TRBV7-2 and J usage is TRBJ2-3; a weak D match, TRBD2 (8 bases). Germline loops: CDR1 SGHTA, CDR2 FQGNSA. Trimming took 1 base from V and 10 from J, leaving 24 bases between them. CDR3 size: 17 residues. The CDR3 here is CASSLGTAGGLRGAQYF. DNA of the CDR3: TGTGCCAGCAGCTTAGGGACGGCGGGAGGCCTCAGGGGGGCGCAGTATTTT.

A few counts support this clonotype. The chain is built from TRBV2 and TRBJ2-1, with 10 bases matching TRBD2. The CDR3 is 16 amino acids. Germline trimming cut 6 bases from V and 9 bases from J; bases unmatched to any gene: 14. The germline V gene has CDR1 SNHLY and CDR2 FYNNEI. The CDR3 DNA reads TGTGCCAGCAGGTCCGAACAGCGGGAGGGCCGGAGTGAGCAGTTCTTC. It yields the protein CASRSEQREGRSEQFF.

The chain joins TRBV4-1 to TRBJ1-2; no reliable D call. The germline V gene encodes CDR1 MGHRA and CDR2 YSYEKL. V lost 4 bases, J lost 3 bases, and 15 bases lay in between. This CDR3 has 15 amino acids. Written as DNA, the CDR3 is TGCGCCAGCAGCCCCGGGGTCTTGGCGGACTATGGCTACACCTTC. Amino acids: CASSPGVLADYGYTF.